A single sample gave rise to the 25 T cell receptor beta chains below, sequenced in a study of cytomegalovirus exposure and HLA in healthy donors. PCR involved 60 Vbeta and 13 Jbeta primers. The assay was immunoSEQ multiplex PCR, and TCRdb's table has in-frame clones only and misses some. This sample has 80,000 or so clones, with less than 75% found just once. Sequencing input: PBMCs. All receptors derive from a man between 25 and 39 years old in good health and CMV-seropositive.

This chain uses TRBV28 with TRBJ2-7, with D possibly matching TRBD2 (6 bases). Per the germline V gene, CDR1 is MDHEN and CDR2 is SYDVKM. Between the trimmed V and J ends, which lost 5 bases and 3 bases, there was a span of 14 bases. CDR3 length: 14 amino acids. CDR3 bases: TGTGCCAGCAGTCCGCCGGGACTGGACTACGAGCAGTACTTC. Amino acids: CASSPPGLDYEQYF.

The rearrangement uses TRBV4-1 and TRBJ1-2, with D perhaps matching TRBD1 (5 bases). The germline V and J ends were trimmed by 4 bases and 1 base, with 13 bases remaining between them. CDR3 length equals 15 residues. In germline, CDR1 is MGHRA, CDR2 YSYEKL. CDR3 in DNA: TGCGCCAGCAGCCGGTCGGGTCAGGGTAACTATGGCTACACCTTC. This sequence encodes CASSRSGQGNYGYTF.

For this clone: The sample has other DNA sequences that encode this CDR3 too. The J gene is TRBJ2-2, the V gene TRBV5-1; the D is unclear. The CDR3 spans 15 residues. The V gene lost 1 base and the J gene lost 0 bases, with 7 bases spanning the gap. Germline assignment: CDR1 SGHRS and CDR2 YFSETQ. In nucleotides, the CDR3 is TGCGCCAGCAGCTTGAGAACTTCGAACACCGGGGAGCTGTTTTTT. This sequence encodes CASSLRTSNTGELFF.

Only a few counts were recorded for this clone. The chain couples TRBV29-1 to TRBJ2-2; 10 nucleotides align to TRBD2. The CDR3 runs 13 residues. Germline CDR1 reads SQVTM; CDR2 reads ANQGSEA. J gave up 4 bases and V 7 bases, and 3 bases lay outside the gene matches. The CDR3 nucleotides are TGCAGCGCATCTAGCGGGAGCACCGGGGAGCTGTTTTTT. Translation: CSASSGSTGELFF.

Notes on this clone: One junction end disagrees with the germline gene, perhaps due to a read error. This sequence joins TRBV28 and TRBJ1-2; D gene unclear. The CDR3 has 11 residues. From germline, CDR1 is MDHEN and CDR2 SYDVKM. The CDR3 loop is CASKDSYREAF. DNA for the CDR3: TGTGCCAGCAAAGACTCCTATCGGGAGGCCTTC.

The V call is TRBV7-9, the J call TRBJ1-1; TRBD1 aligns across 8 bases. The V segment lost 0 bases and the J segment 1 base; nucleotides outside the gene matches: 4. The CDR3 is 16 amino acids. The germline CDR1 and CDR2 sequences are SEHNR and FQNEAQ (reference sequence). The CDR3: CASSLAGTGGNTEAFF. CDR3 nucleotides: TGTGCCAGCAGCTTAGCGGGGACAGGAGGGAACACTGAAGCTTTCTTT. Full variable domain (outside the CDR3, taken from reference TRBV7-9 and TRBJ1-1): DTGVSQNPRHKITKRGQNVTFRCDPISEHNRLYWYRQTLGQGPEFLTYFQNEAQLEKSRLLSDRFSAERPKGSFSTLEIQRTEQGDSAMYLCASSLAGTGGNTEAFFGQGTRLTVV.

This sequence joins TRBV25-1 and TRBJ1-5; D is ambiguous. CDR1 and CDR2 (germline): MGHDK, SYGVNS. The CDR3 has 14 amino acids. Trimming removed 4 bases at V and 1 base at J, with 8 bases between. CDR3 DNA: TGTGCCAGCAGTGGGCCGGGGAGCAATCAGCCCCAGCATTTT. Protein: CASSGPGSNQPQHF. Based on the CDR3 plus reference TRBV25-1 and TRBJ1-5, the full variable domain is EADIYQTPRYLVIGTGKKITLECSQTMGHDKMYWYQQDPGMELHLIHYSYGVNSTEKGDLSSESTVSRIRTEHFPLTLESARPSHTSQYLCASSGPGSNQPQHFGDGTRLSIL.

CDR3 sequence: CASSQTTSGMGETQYF. The DNA for the CDR3 is TGTGCCAGCAGCCAGACGACAAGCGGGATGGGGGAGACCCAGTACTTC. The chain employs TRBV4-2 and TRBJ2-5, with 7 bases aligning to TRBD2. This CDR3 contains 16 residues. V trimming: 3 bases; J trimming: 5 bases; junction bases outside the gene matches: 12. Germline CDR1 reads LGHNA; CDR2 reads YNFKEQ.

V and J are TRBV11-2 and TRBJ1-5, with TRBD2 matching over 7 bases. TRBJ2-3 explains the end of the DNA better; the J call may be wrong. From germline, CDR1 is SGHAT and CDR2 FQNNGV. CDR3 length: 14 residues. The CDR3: CASSGRVPNQPQYF. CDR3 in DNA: TGTGCCAGCAGCGGGAGGGTACCAAATCAGCCCCAGTATTTT.

CDR3 nucleotide sequence: TGTGCCTGGACTCGGCGGAGGTTAAGGGACACCGGGGAGCTGTTTTTT. It translates to CAWTRRRLRDTGELFF. The rearrangement links TRBV30 to TRBJ2-2; D perhaps matches TRBD2 (5 bases). Germline V CDR1 and CDR2: GTSNPN, SVGIG (reference sequence). Trimming removed 4 bases at V and 3 bases at J, with 18 bases between. This CDR3 contains 16 residues.

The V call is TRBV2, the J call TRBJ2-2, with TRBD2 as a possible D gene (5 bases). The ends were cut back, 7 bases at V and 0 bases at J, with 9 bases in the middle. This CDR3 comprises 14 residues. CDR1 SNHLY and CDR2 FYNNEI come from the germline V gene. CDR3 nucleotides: TGTGCCAGCAAAGCGGTCGCGAACACCGGGGAGCTGTTTTTT. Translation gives CASKAVANTGELFF. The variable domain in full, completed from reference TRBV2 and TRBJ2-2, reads EPEVTQTPSHQVTQMGQEVILRCVPISNHLYFYWYRQILGQKVEFLVSFYNNEISEKSEIFDDQFSVERPDGSNFTLKIRSTKLEDSAMYFCASKAVANTGELFFGEGSRLTVL.

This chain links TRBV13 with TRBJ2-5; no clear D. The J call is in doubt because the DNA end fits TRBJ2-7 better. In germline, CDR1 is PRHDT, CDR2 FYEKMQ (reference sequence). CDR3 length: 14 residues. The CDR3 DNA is TGTGCCAGCAGCTTATTGGAGCGATCCTACGAGCAGTACTTC. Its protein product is CASSLLERSYEQYF.

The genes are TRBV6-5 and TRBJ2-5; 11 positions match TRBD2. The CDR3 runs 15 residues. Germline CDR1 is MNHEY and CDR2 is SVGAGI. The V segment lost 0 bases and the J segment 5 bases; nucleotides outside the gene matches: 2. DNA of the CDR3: TGTGCCAGCAGTTACTCGCCTAGCGGGAGGGAGACCCAGTACTTC. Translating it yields CASSYSPSGRETQYF.

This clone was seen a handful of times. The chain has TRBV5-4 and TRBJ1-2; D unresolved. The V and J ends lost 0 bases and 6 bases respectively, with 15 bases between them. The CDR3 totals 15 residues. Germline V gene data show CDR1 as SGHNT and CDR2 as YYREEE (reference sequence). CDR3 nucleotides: TGTGCCAGCAGCTTGGCCTGGCAGGTGATGGATGGCTACACCTTC. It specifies CASSLAWQVMDGYTF.

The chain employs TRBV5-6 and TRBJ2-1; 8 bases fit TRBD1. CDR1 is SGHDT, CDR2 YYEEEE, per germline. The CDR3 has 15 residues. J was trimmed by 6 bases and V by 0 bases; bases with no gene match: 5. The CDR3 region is CASSLAGTGSNEQFF. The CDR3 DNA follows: TGTGCCAGCAGCTTGGCCGGGACAGGTAGCAATGAGCAGTTCTTC. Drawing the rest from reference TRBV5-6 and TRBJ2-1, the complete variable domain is DAGVTQSPTHLIKTRGQQVTLRCSPKSGHDTVSWYQQALGQGPQFIFQYYEEEERQRGNFPDRFSGHQFPNYSSELNVNALLLGDSALYLCASSLAGTGSNEQFFGPGTRLTVL.

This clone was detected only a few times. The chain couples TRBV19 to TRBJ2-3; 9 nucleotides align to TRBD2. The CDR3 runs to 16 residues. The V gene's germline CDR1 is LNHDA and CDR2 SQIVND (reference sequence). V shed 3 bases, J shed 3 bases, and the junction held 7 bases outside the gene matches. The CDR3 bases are TGTGCCAGTAGTATCTATAGCGGGAGTGGTACAGATACGCAGTATTTT. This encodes CASSIYSGSGTDTQYF. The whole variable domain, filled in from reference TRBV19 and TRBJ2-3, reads DGGITQSPKYLFRKEGQNVTLSCEQNLNHDAMYWYRQDPGQGLRLIYYSQIVNDFQKGDIAEGYSVSREKKESFPLTVTSAQKNPTAFYLCASSIYSGSGTDTQYFGPGTRLTVL.

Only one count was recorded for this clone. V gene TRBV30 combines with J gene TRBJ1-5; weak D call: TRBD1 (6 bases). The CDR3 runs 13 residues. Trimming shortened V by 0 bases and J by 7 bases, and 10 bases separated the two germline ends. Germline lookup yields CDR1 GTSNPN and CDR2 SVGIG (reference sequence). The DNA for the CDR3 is TGTGCCTGGAGTGTGGGGGCCGAGCAGCCCCAGCATTTT. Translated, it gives CAWSVGAEQPQHF.

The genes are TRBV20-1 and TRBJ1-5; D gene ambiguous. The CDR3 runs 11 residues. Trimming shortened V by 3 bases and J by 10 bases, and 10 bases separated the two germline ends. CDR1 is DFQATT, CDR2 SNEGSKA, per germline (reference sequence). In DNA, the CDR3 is TGCAGTGCTAGCGGATCAGGTCCCCAGCATTTT. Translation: CSASGSGPQHF.

The CDR3: CASSLGTDHEQYF. DNA for the CDR3: TGTGCCAGCAGCCTCGGGACAGACCACGAGCAGTACTTC. V is TRBV7-2 and J is TRBJ2-7; 7 positions agree with TRBD1. CDR1 is SGHTA, CDR2 FQGNSA, per germline. V gave up 5 bases and J gave up 5 bases; unmatched junction bases: 6. This CDR3 has 13 residues.

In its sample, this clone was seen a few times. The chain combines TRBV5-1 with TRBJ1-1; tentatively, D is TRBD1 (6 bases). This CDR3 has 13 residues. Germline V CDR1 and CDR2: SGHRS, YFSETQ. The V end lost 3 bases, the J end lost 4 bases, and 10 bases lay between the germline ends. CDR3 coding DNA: TGCGCCAGCAGCTCACAGGGTACCACTGAAGCTTTCTTT. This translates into CASSSQGTTEAFF. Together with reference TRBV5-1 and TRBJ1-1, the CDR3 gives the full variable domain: KAGVTQTPRYLIKTRGQQVTLSCSPISGHRSVSWYQQTPGQGLQFLFEYFSETQRNKGNFPGRFSGRQFSNSRSEMNVSTLELGDSALYLCASSSQGTTEAFFGQGTRLTVV.

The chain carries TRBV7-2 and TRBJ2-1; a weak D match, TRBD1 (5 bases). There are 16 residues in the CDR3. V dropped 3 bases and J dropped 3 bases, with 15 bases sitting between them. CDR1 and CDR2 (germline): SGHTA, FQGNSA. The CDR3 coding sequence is TGTGCCAGCAGCTTTTCTAGGGGCTGGGTCTACAATGAGCAGTTCTTC. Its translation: CASSFSRGWVYNEQFF.

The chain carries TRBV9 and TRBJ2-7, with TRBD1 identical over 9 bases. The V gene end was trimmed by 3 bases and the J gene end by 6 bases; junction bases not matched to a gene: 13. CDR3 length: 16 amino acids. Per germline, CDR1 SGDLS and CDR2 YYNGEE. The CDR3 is CASSGLTGGASGEQYF. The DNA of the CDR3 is TGTGCCAGCAGCGGACTAACAGGGGGCGCATCGGGCGAGCAGTACTTC.

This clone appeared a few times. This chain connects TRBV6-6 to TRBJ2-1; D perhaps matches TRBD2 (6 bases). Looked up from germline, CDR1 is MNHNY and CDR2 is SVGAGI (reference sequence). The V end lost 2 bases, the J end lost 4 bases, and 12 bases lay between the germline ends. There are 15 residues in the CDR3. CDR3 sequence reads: CASSYQAGPYNEQFF. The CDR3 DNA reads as TGTGCCAGCAGTTACCAGGCGGGACCTTACAATGAGCAGTTCTTC.

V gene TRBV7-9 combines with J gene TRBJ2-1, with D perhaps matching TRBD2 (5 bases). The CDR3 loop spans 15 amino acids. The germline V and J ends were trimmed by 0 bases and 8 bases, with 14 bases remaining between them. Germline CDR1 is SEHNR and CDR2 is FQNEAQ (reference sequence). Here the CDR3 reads CASSLALRGWDEQFF. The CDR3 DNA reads TGTGCCAGCAGCTTAGCGCTTCGGGGTTGGGATGAGCAGTTCTTC.

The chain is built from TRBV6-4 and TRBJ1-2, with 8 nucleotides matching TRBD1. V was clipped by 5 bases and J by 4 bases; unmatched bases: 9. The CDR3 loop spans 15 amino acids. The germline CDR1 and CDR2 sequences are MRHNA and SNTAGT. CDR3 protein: CASSPTAGGGYGYTF. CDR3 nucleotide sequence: TGTGCCAGCAGTCCCACGGCAGGGGGCGGCTATGGCTACACCTTC.